Below are 32 T cell receptor beta chains sequenced from a single sample in a study of human T cells and chemical hapten exposure. TCRdb analysed the RACE reads with MiXCR anew, one entry per CDR3 protein. Of tens of thousands of distinct CDR3 sequences in the sample, roughly 13% are singletons; the top ten hold around 5.7%. Documented time point: patch test 3, about 24 weeks after DPC sensitization. Stated treatment: therapeutic diphenylcyclopropenone sensitization with weekly scalp DPC. Sequencing used whole blood, obtained in connection with sensitization to the hapten diphenylcyclopropenone (DPC). Receptors were obtained from a woman in her forties or fifties with alopecia areata. Some clones in this sample may be carry-over from other donors' samples.

This clonotype was recorded a few times. The V and J genes are TRBV6-4 and TRBJ2-2; tentatively, D is TRBD1 (5 bases). The germline V gene encodes CDR1 MRHNA and CDR2 SNTAGT. This CDR3 contains 14 residues. Between the trimmed V and J ends, which lost 4 bases and 6 bases, there was a span of 12 bases. The DNA for the CDR3 is TGTGCCAGCAGTGTCGAAAGGGGTTCCGGGGAGCTGTTTTTT. Residues: CASSVERGSGELFF.

This chain joins TRBV7-9 and TRBJ2-1, with D possibly being TRBD1 (6 bases). V lost 5 bases and J 4 bases, leaving 12 bases between the germline ends. CDR1 and CDR2 from the germline V gene are SEHNR and FQNEAQ (reference sequence). The CDR3 runs to 14 residues. In DNA, the CDR3 is TGTGCCAGCAGCGATGGGGACATGTACAATGAGCAGTTCTTC. Encoded protein: CASSDGDMYNEQFF.

This clonotype was seen a handful of times. The CDR3 nucleotides read TGTGCCAGCAGCTTATGGCCGGGACTAGCGGGGGTTAATGAGCAGTTCTTC. Amino acid sequence: CASSLWPGLAGVNEQFF. The chain recombines TRBV11-2 with TRBJ2-1; 14 bases line up with TRBD2. Unmatched junction bases numbered 7, after V lost 2 bases and J lost 7 bases. The V gene's germline CDR1 is SGHAT and CDR2 FQNNGV. The CDR3 is made up of 17 amino acids.

This clonotype came up a few times. The chain has TRBV7-9 and TRBJ2-3; TRBD2 might be the D (5 bases). In germline, CDR1 is SEHNR, CDR2 FQNEAQ (reference sequence). V lost 3 bases, J lost 0 bases, and 10 bases lay in between. This CDR3 comprises 15 residues. The CDR3 region is CASSFKAGSTDTQYF. The CDR3 region has the DNA TGTGCCAGCAGCTTCAAGGCGGGCAGCACAGATACGCAGTATTTT. Full variable domain (missing parts from reference TRBV7-9 and TRBJ2-3): DTGVSQNPRHKITKRGQNVTFRCDPISEHNRLYWYRQTLGQGPEFLTYFQNEAQLEKSRLLSDRFSAERPKGSFSTLEIQRTEQGDSAMYLCASSFKAGSTDTQYFGPGTRLTVL.

This clonotype has ten or more counts. The chain links TRBV19 to TRBJ2-3; D is unclear. Germline lookup yields CDR1 LNHDA and CDR2 SQIVND (reference sequence). V lost 10 bases to trimming and J lost 2 bases, with 7 bases between them. The CDR3 loop spans 11 amino acids. This CDR3 reads CATQLTDTQYF. DNA for the CDR3: TGTGCCACCCAGCTCACAGATACGCAGTATTTT.

This clonotype came up a few times. The V gene is TRBV5-1, the J gene TRBJ2-7; D unclear. The germline gives CDR1 SGHRS, CDR2 YFSETQ. Trimming took 0 bases from V and 6 from J, leaving 13 bases between them. There are 14 residues in the CDR3. In nucleotides, the CDR3 is TGCGCCAGCAGCTTGGACAACCTCGACCGCGAGCAGTACTTC. The encoded protein is CASSLDNLDREQYF.

This clonotype was detected a few times. A much larger clone differs by one base, so this may be a read error. This chain connects TRBV29-1 to TRBJ2-2; weak D call: TRBD2 (5 bases). The germline V gene encodes CDR1 SQVTM and CDR2 ANQGSEA. This CDR3 region has 12 residues. The CDR3 DNA reads as TGCAGCGCCCTAGGAAACACCGGGGAGCTGCTTTTT. Translating it yields CSALGNTGELLF.

The chain carries TRBV11-2 and TRBJ2-1; 13 bases match TRBD2. CDR3 length equals 15 residues. The germline gives CDR1 SGHAT, CDR2 FQNNGV. V dropped 5 bases and J dropped 10; count of bases not matched to a gene: 8. The CDR3 bases are TGTGCCAGCAGCCTAGGACTAGCGGGAGAACAGGAGCAGTTCTTC. This encodes CASSLGLAGEQEQFF.

This clonotype showed up many times. The genes are TRBV10-3 and TRBJ2-1; TRBD2 agrees at 7 bases. V shed 0 bases, J shed 4 bases, and the junction held 3 bases outside the gene matches. Germline V gives CDR1 ENHRY, CDR2 SYGVKD. The CDR3 loop spans 15 amino acids. The CDR3 loop is CAISESTSVYNEQFF. DNA of the CDR3: TGTGCCATCAGTGAGTCTACTAGCGTTTACAATGAGCAGTTCTTC.

The J gene is TRBJ2-1, the V gene TRBV6-2 or TRBV6-3; D might be TRBD1 or TRBD2, each matching 5 bases. Germline V gene lookup returns CDR1 MNHEY and CDR2 SVGEGT. Between the trimmed V and J ends, which lost 5 bases and 8 bases, there was a span of 22 bases. The CDR3 loop spans 16 amino acids. The CDR3 loop reads CASSPRPQGARDEQFF. The CDR3 DNA reads as TGTGCCAGCAGTCCCAGACCCCAGGGAGCTCGCGATGAGCAGTTCTTC.

As regards this clonotype: It is likely a read error, because the conserved phenylalanine at the end of the CDR3 is missing. This chain connects TRBV5-1 to TRBJ2-1; 9 nucleotides align to TRBD2. Germline trimming cut 5 bases from V and 0 bases from J; bases unmatched to any gene: 9. This CDR3 contains 17 residues. Germline lookup yields CDR1 SGHRS and CDR2 YFSETQ. CDR3 loop: CASSSKLAGSSYNEQFY. The DNA for the CDR3 is TGCGCCAGCAGTTCAAAGCTAGCGGGAAGCTCCTACAATGAGCAGTTCTAC.

This clonotype showed up just a few times. This chain links TRBV6-5 with TRBJ2-1; D gene unclear. There are 12 residues in the CDR3. Trimming took off 4 bases at V and 8 bases at J, with 9 bases between the two ends. Looked up from germline, CDR1 is MNHEY and CDR2 is SVGAGI. The CDR3 protein is CASSSLWDEQFF. The DNA for the CDR3 is TGTGCCAGCAGTTCCTTATGGGATGAGCAGTTCTTC.

This clonotype was seen more than once but under ten times. The genes are TRBV18 and TRBJ1-1; a weak D match, TRBD1 (5 bases). CDR3 length: 15 residues. V lost 3 bases to trimming and J lost 5 bases, with 16 bases between them. Germline lookup yields CDR1 KGHSH and CDR2 LQKENI. The CDR3 spells CASSPIPIQGTEAFF. CDR3 in DNA: TGTGCCAGCTCACCGATTCCGATTCAGGGAACTGAAGCTTTCTTT.

The chain recombines TRBV29-1 with TRBJ1-1, with D unresolved. V shed 7 bases and J shed 7 bases, with 16 bases lying between them. Germline V gene data show CDR1 as SQVTM and CDR2 as ANQGSEA. This CDR3 comprises 12 residues. CDR3 protein: CSAGSRESEAFF. The CDR3, as DNA: TGCAGCGCGGGGAGTCGGGAGAGTGAAGCTTTCTTT.

This clonotype was seen at least ten times. The chain recombines TRBV5-1 with TRBJ2-7; 7 bases fit TRBD1. Trimming at V came to 6 bases and at J to 0 bases, leaving 9 bases not matched to a gene. Looked up from germline, CDR1 is SGHRS and CDR2 is YFSETQ. This CDR3 spans 15 amino acids. The CDR3 DNA reads TGCGCCAGCAAACCCACAGGGGCGGGCTCCTACGAGCAGTACTTC. It translates to CASKPTGAGSYEQYF.

Note on this clonotype: A clone one base away is much larger, so this may be a read error. The chain recombines TRBV18 with TRBJ1-6, with unresolved D. The CDR3 is 16 residues long. The V gene's germline CDR1 is KGHSH and CDR2 LQKENI. The CDR3 nucleotides are TGTGCCAGCACACCTACGGGTCTGAACTTAGGTTCACCCCTCCACTTT. Its translation: CASTPTGLNLGSPLHF.

The chain links TRBV7-9 to TRBJ2-2; no clear D gene. Trimming cost V 3 bases and J 6 bases, with 8 bases left between them. The length of the CDR3 is 13 residues. Germline-derived CDR1 and CDR2 are SEHNR and FQNEAQ (reference sequence). Written as DNA, the CDR3 is TGTGCCAGCAGCTTTAAATTACCCGGGGAGCTGTTTTTT. The encoded protein is CASSFKLPGELFF.

This chain links TRBV5-5 with TRBJ2-3; D could derive from TRBD1 or TRBD2 (5 bases each). Germline V CDR1 and CDR2: SGHKS, YYEKEE (reference sequence). Trimming took off 2 bases at V and 0 bases at J, with 10 bases between the two ends. The CDR3 has 15 residues. CDR3 coding DNA: TGTGCCAGCAGCTTAGACGGGGCTAGCACAGATACGCAGTATTTT. This gives the protein CASSLDGASTDTQYF.

This clonotype has just a few counts. The J gene is TRBJ1-4, the V gene TRBV18; TRBD1 matches at 7 bases. After removal of 2 bases from V and 5 bases from J, the junction contained 11 bases not matched to a gene. This CDR3 contains 17 residues. From germline, CDR1 is KGHSH and CDR2 LQKENI. The CDR3 protein is CASSPIRKGQPNEKLFF. CDR3 nucleotides: TGTGCCAGCTCACCAATTCGTAAGGGACAGCCCAATGAAAAACTGTTTTTT.

This clonotype was seen a handful of times. The chain is built from TRBV11-3 and TRBJ2-2; D is tentatively TRBD1 or TRBD2 (5 bases each). CDR1 SGHNT and CDR2 YENEEA come from the germline V gene. Trimming removed 6 bases at V and 0 bases at J, with 11 bases between. The CDR3 is made up of 15 amino acids. The chain's CDR3 is CASSVRGSNTGELFF. For the CDR3, the DNA is TGTGCCAGCAGTGTACGGGGCTCGAACACCGGGGAGCTGTTTTTT.

The rearrangement uses TRBV12-3 or TRBV12-4 and TRBJ2-1; 9 nucleotides agree with TRBD2. After removal of 7 bases from V and 7 bases from J, the junction contained 11 bases not matched to a gene. The CDR3 is 15 amino acids. CDR3 residues: CASTSGGRAQNEQFF. The CDR3 bases are TGTGCCAGCACCTCGGGCGGGAGGGCCCAAAATGAGCAGTTCTTC.

In its sample, this clonotype was seen a few times. The V gene is TRBV5-1, the J gene TRBJ1-1; 8 bases map to TRBD1. Trimming removed 2 bases from V and 6 bases from J; junction bases left unmatched: 3. The CDR3 length is 13 residues. From germline, CDR1 is SGHRS and CDR2 YFSETQ. This chain's CDR3 is CASSLGQGPEAFF. The CDR3 coding sequence is TGCGCCAGCAGCTTAGGACAGGGCCCTGAAGCTTTCTTT.

This clonotype was observed a handful of times. The chain uses TRBV19 and TRBJ1-5; weak D call: TRBD1 (6 bases). The CDR3 covers 14 residues. Germline values: CDR1 LNHDA, CDR2 SQIVND (reference sequence). The V end lost 6 bases, the J end lost 7 bases, and 16 bases lay between the germline ends. The CDR3 bases are TGTGCCAGTAGCAGGACAGCGAAAGGGCAGCCCCAGCATTTT. Translating it yields CASSRTAKGQPQHF.

This CDR3 is CATNVGGLLQETQYF. The CDR3 region has the DNA TGTGCCACCAACGTCGGGGGACTCCTCCAAGAGACCCAGTACTTC. This chain uses TRBV6-1 with TRBJ2-5; D is possibly TRBD2 (6 bases). The CDR3 has 15 residues. V lost 10 bases and J lost 1, with 19 bases in between. Germline V CDR1 and CDR2: MNHNS, SASEGT.

This clonotype has at least ten counts. This sequence joins TRBV2 and TRBJ1-1, with 8 bases identical to TRBD1. The germline gives CDR1 SNHLY, CDR2 FYNNEI. V lost 2 bases and J lost 5; bases outside the gene matches: 10. The CDR3 sequence is 16 residues long. CDR3 sequence reads: CASSESLSRGRTEAFF. In DNA form, the CDR3 reads TGTGCCAGCAGTGAATCATTGAGCAGGGGGCGAACTGAAGCTTTCTTT.

This clonotype was picked up many times. The chain couples TRBV28 to TRBJ2-7; possibly TRBD2 for D (5 bases). Germline CDR1 is MDHEN and CDR2 is SYDVKM. The CDR3 runs 13 residues. V dropped 6 bases and J dropped 0 bases, with 9 bases sitting between them. CDR3 bases: TGTGCCAGCAGGGTGGGGAGCTCCTACGAGCAGTACTTC. Residues: CASRVGSSYEQYF.

The chain recombines TRBV29-1 with TRBJ1-5; D is perhaps TRBD1 (5 bases). The germline gives CDR1 SQVTM, CDR2 ANQGSEA. The ends were cut back, 1 base at V and 3 bases at J, with 13 bases in the middle. The CDR3 has 15 residues. CDR3 coding DNA: TGCAGCGTTGAAGTAACAGGCGAACCCAATCAGCCCCAGCATTTT. Encoded protein: CSVEVTGEPNQPQHF.

The table lists this clonotype with many counts. This rearrangement joins TRBV7-2 to TRBJ2-3; 8 positions agree with TRBD2. J gave up 0 bases and V 4 bases, and 12 bases lay outside the gene matches. The CDR3 length is 18 residues. CDR1 is SGHTA and CDR2 is FQGNSA in the germline V gene. The CDR3 DNA sequence: TGTGCCAGCAGCTCACCGCTCCTAGCGGGTGCTAGCACAGATACGCAGTATTTT. Its protein is CASSSPLLAGASTDTQYF. Full variable domain (remainder filled in from reference TRBV7-2 and TRBJ2-3): GAGVSQSPSNKVTEKGKDVELRCDPISGHTALYWYRQSLGQGLEFLIYFQGNSAPDKSGLPSDRFSAERTGGSVSTLTIQRTQQEDSAVYLCASSSPLLAGASTDTQYFGPGTRLTVL.

This clonotype was detected only a few times. V gene TRBV29-1 combines with J gene TRBJ1-4, with D possibly being TRBD1 (5 bases). The CDR3 covers 13 residues. V lost 3 bases to trimming and J lost 8 bases, with 13 bases between them. Germline loops: CDR1 SQVTM, CDR2 ANQGSEA. The CDR3 sequence is CSVEAGRGEKLFF. CDR3 sequence (DNA): TGCAGCGTTGAGGCAGGGCGAGGGGAAAAACTGTTTTTT.

Many counts were recorded for this clonotype. V and J are TRBV30 and TRBJ1-1, with a tentative D call TRBD1 (6 bases). This CDR3 comprises 13 residues. Trimming took off 2 bases at V and 11 bases at J, with 18 bases between the two ends. Germline V lookup: CDR1 GTSNPN, CDR2 SVGIG (reference sequence). CDR3 loop: CAWSKLSRGLAFF. The CDR3 DNA reads TGTGCCTGGAGTAAACTATCGCGGGGGCTGGCTTTCTTT.

This clonotype has only a few counts. The chain joins TRBV29-1 to TRBJ1-5, with D possibly matching TRBD1 (6 bases). There are 13 residues in the CDR3. Germline CDR1 and CDR2: SQVTM and ANQGSEA. Trimming pared 4 bases from V and 5 bases from J, leaving 12 bases between. CDR3 region: CSVGGGADQPQHF. CDR3 coding DNA: TGCAGCGTTGGAGGGGGGGCAGATCAGCCCCAGCATTTT.

This clonotype appeared a few times. V gene TRBV12-3 or TRBV12-4 combines with J gene TRBJ2-2; TRBD2 might be the D (6 bases). The CDR3 extends over 17 amino acids. Trimming cost V 5 bases and J 1 base, with 17 bases left between them. The CDR3 DNA follows: TGTGCCAGCAGTCGACGGCGGGACTGGCTGAACACCGGGGAGCTGTTTTTT. It encodes CASSRRRDWLNTGELFF.